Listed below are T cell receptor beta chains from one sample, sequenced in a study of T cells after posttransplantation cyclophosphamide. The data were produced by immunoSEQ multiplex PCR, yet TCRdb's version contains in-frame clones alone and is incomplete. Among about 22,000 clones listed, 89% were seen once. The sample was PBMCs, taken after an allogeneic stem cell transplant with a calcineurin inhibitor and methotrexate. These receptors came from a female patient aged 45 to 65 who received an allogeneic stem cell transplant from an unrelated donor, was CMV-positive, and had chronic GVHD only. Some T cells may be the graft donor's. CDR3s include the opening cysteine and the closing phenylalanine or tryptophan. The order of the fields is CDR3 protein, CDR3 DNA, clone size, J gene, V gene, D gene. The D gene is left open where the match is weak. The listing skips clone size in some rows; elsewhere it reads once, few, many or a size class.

CDR3: CASRMQGETEAFF
DNA: TGTGCCAGCAGAATGCAGGGGGAGACTGAAGCTTTCTTT
size: medium-sized
J: TRBJ1-1
V: TRBV28
D: TRBD1

CDR3: CASSPGPGQAPYEQYF
DNA: TGTGCCAGCTCACCAGGGCCGGGACAGGCCCCCTACGAGCAGTACTTC
size: .
J: TRBJ2-7
V: TRBV18
D: TRBD1

CDR3: CASSLGAGNIQYF
DNA: TGTGCCAGCAGCTTAGGTGCGGGGAACATTCAGTACTTC
size: .
J: TRBJ2-4
V: TRBV11-3
D: .

CDR3: CASRKRYRGHREQFF
DNA: TGTGCCAGCAGGAAACGCTACAGGGGACATAGAGAGCAGTTCTTC
size: .
J: TRBJ2-1
V: TRBV28
D: TRBD1

CDR3: CASSPGTGTNYGYTF
DNA: TGTGCCAGCAGCCCTGGGACAGGAACTAACTATGGCTACACCTTC
size: .
J: TRBJ1-2
V: TRBV7-8
D: TRBD1

CDR3: CATRPGTAREAFF
DNA: TGTGCCACCAGGCCAGGGACTGCCCGTGAAGCTTTCTTT
size: .
J: TRBJ1-1
V: TRBV2
D: .

CDR3: CASSTSGSPDTQYF
DNA: TGCGCCAGCAGTACTAGCGGGTCCCCAGATACGCAGTATTTT
size: .
J: TRBJ2-3
V: TRBV5-1
D: TRBD2

CDR3: CASSGWTREQYF
DNA: TGTGCCAGCAGCGGATGGACTCGCGAGCAGTACTTC
size: .
J: TRBJ2-7
V: TRBV5-6
D: .

CDR3: CASSLAVGNTEAFF
DNA: TGCGCCAGCAGCTTGGCGGTCGGTAACACTGAAGCTTTCTTT
size: .
J: TRBJ1-1
V: TRBV5-1
D: .

CDR3: CASRRTGSSEQYF
DNA: TGTGCCAGCAGGAGGACAGGGTCCTCCGAGCAGTACTTC
size: .
J: TRBJ2-7
V: TRBV5-4
D: TRBD1

CDR3: CATSRAGTRRDYEQYF
DNA: TGTGCCACCAGCAGAGCCGGGACACGGAGAGACTACGAGCAGTACTTC
size: .
J: TRBJ2-7
V: TRBV15
D: .

CDR3: CASSGTGAKLEQYF
DNA: TGTGCCAGCAGCGGGACAGGGGCTAAATTGGAGCAGTACTTC
size: .
J: TRBJ2-7
V: TRBV7-9
D: TRBD1

CDR3: CAWTRESSYEQYF
DNA: TGTGCCTGGACCCGCGAGAGCTCCTACGAGCAGTACTTC
size: few
J: TRBJ2-7
V: TRBV30
D: .

CDR3: CASSPRGSSYNEQFF
DNA: TGTGCCAGCAGTCCCCGGGGGAGCTCCTACAATGAGCAGTTCTTC
size: .
J: TRBJ2-1
V: TRBV27
D: .

CDR3: CASTSGEKQYF
DNA: TGTGCCAGCACCTCGGGGGAGAAGCAGTACTTC
size: .
J: TRBJ2-7
V: TRBV6-5
D: .

CDR3: CASSPQAHTGELFF
DNA: TGTGCCAGCAGCCCTCAAGCCCATACCGGGGAGCTGTTTTTT
size: .
J: TRBJ2-2
V: TRBV9
D: .

CDR3: CASSKPGQGSFGYTF
DNA: TGTGCCAGCAGCAAACCCGGACAGGGTAGCTTTGGCTACACCTTC
size: .
J: TRBJ1-2
V: TRBV28
D: TRBD1

CDR3: CATSGTSGRGADTQYF
DNA: TGTGCCACCAGTGGGACTAGCGGGAGGGGGGCAGATACGCAGTATTTT
size: once
J: TRBJ2-3
V: TRBV15
D: TRBD2

CDR3: CASRQGGSYNEQFF
DNA: TGTGCCAGCAGACAGGGGGGCTCCTACAATGAGCAGTTCTTC
size: .
J: TRBJ2-1
V: TRBV6-5
D: TRBD1

CDR3: CASSRGAGIETQYF
DNA: TGTGCCAGCAGTCGGGGAGCGGGAATAGAGACCCAGTACTTC
size: .
J: TRBJ2-5
V: TRBV25-1
D: TRBD2

CDR3: CASKLTGVNQPQHF
DNA: TGTGCCAGTAAATTGACAGGGGTCAATCAGCCCCAGCATTTT
size: once
J: TRBJ1-5
V: TRBV19
D: TRBD1

CDR3: CASSEDSYNQPQHF
DNA: TGTGCCAGCAGTGAAGACAGTTACAATCAGCCCCAGCATTTT
size: .
J: TRBJ1-5
V: TRBV6-1
D: .

CDR3: CASSLGLAGGFTDTQYF
DNA: TGCGCCAGCAGCTTGGGACTAGCGGGAGGGTTCACAGATACGCAGTATTTT
size: once
J: TRBJ2-3
V: TRBV5-1
D: TRBD2

CDR3: CASSTGMAKNIQYF
DNA: TGTGCCAGCAGCACGGGAATGGCCAAAAACATTCAGTACTTC
size: few
J: TRBJ2-4
V: TRBV27
D: .

CDR3: CATGQALYEQYF
DNA: TGTGCCACCGGACAGGCTCTCTACGAGCAGTACTTC
size: once
J: TRBJ2-7
V: TRBV28
D: TRBD1

CDR3: CASGSPRGQFF
DNA: TGTGCTAGTGGTTCCCCCCGGGGGCAGTTCTTC
size: .
J: TRBJ2-1
V: TRBV12-5
D: .

CDR3: CASTPRGYTGELFF
DNA: TGTGCCAGCACCCCACGGGGGTACACCGGGGAGCTGTTTTTT
size: .
J: TRBJ2-2
V: TRBV27
D: .

CDR3: CASSRNYLYEQYF
DNA: TGCGCCAGCAGTAGGAACTACCTGTACGAGCAGTACTTC
size: few
J: TRBJ2-7
V: TRBV10-1
D: .

CDR3: CSARTGDLQHF
DNA: TGCAGTGCCCGGACAGGGGATCTCCAGCATTTT
size: .
J: TRBJ1-5
V: TRBV20-1
D: TRBD1